This T cell receptor (beta chain) was sequenced for a study of blood T cell repertoires in COVID-19. Study at large: There were acute and convalescent COVID-19 samples, and they came from the United States, Italy and Spain. PBMCs, B-cell-depleted T cells, or T cells were the source of the cDNA or gDNA that made up the material.

Authors' processing steps: Using reference gene primer amplification, nucleated cell counts were estimated. The table came from immunoSEQ multiplex PCR; TCRdb's copy has only in-frame clones and leaves some out. D and trimming come from the DNA, and the V and J calls and clone size come from that table. The sample shows some 250,000 clones, 65% to 85% of them seen only once. The receptor comes from a woman aged 80 or over with acute or convalescent COVID-19. The material sequenced was peripheral blood.

This CDR3 reads CASSSGGGWGYGYTF. The CDR3 bases are TGTGCCAGCAGTTCCGGAGGCGGCTGGGGCTATGGCTACACCTTC. The rearrangement links TRBV28 to TRBJ1-2; D not resolved. Trimming took 4 bases from V and 4 from J, leaving 16 bases between them. The CDR3 consists of 15 residues. Germline lookup yields CDR1 MDHEN and CDR2 SYDVKM.